This T cell receptor (beta chain) was identified in a study of cytomegalovirus exposure and HLA in healthy donors. PCR involved 60 Vbeta and 13 Jbeta primers. The repertoire was sequenced with immunoSEQ multiplex PCR; TCRdb's copy has only in-frame clones and lacks some. The sample lists roughly 160,000 clones, around 83% occurring once. Looked up from germline, CDR1 is MGHRA and CDR2 is YSYEKL. Trimming took 1 base from V and 0 from J; bases not matched to a gene: 0. This CDR3 is 15 amino acids long. Study-level points and caveats: Earlier analysis yielded a pattern in which most TCR beta V segments were productive about 90% or about 30% of the time.

With regard to this clone: Its antigen is as yet unknown.

This chain links TRBV4-1 with TRBJ1-1; 9 bases are a match to TRBD1. This sequence was found in a male donor in good health and CMV-seropositive. Sequences were obtained from PBMCs. In nucleotides, the CDR3 is TGCGCCAGCAGCCAAGGACAGGGGGTGAACACTGAAGCTTTCTTT. The encoded protein is CASSQGQGVNTEAFF.